Each of the 28 T cell receptor beta chains below was sequenced from the same sample in a study of cytomegalovirus exposure and HLA in healthy donors. Some clones are missing from TCRdb's copy, which holds only in-frame ones; the method was immunoSEQ multiplex PCR. The sample lists over 75,000 clones, around 84% occurring once. Sequenced input: PBMCs. These TCRs come from a man between 18 and 29 years old in good health and CMV-seropositive.

V gene TRBV28 combines with J gene TRBJ2-2; TRBD2 matches at 12 bases. The CDR3 is 20 amino acids. Germline-derived CDR1 and CDR2 are MDHEN and SYDVKM. Unmatched junction bases numbered 17, after V lost 5 bases and J lost 4 bases. The CDR3: CASSQGRVTSGSRVTGELFF. DNA of the CDR3: TGTGCCAGCAGTCAAGGCCGAGTGACTAGCGGGAGTAGGGTCACCGGGGAGCTGTTTTTT.

The chain uses TRBV2 and TRBJ2-7; TRBD1 is a possible D gene (5 bases). Germline CDR1 is SNHLY and CDR2 is FYNNEI. This CDR3 has 12 residues. V was clipped by 4 bases and J by 2 bases, with 6 bases between them. Here the CDR3 DNA reads TGTGCCAGCAGTGGGACAACCTACGAGCAGTACGTC. This encodes CASSGTTYEQYV.

The chain combines TRBV5-6 with TRBJ1-5, with D possibly TRBD1 on 6 matching bases. Trimming cost V 2 bases and J 5 bases, with 11 bases left between them. The CDR3 totals 14 residues. The germline CDR1 and CDR2 sequences are SGHDT and YYEEEE. The CDR3 loop reads CASSFAQGHQPQHF. In DNA form, the CDR3 reads TGTGCCAGCAGCTTTGCACAGGGACATCAGCCCCAGCATTTT.

This clone was observed a single time. The chain carries TRBV28 and TRBJ2-7; tentatively, D is TRBD1 (6 bases). This CDR3 comprises 18 residues. Germline V gives CDR1 MDHEN, CDR2 SYDVKM. Trimming took off 5 bases at V and 1 base at J, with 24 bases between the two ends. CDR3 coding DNA: TGTGCCAGCAGTCCCCCTCCACGAGCAGGGGAAGTATCCTACGAGCAGTACGTC. Translating gives CASSPPPRAGEVSYEQYV.

The rearrangement links TRBV19 to TRBJ1-5, with D maybe TRBD1 (5 bases). CDR3 size: 14 residues. Trimming pared 3 bases from V and 6 bases from J, leaving 12 bases between. Germline V CDR1 and CDR2: LNHDA, SQIVND (reference sequence). The CDR3 nucleotides are TGTGCCAGTAGTATCGGGGGGGTGGCTCAGCCCCAGCATTTT. The encoded protein is CASSIGGVAQPQHF.

The CDR3 coding sequence is TGTGCCAGCTCACCAAGCATAGGTTGGGGGGACACTGAAGCTTTCTTT. Amino acids: CASSPSIGWGDTEAFF. J is TRBJ1-1 and V is TRBV18; D is possibly TRBD1 (5 bases). Germline values: CDR1 KGHSH, CDR2 LQKENI. CDR3 length: 16 amino acids. The ends were cut back, 2 bases at V and 3 bases at J, with 16 bases in the middle.

This clone was found once. This chain connects TRBV29-1 to TRBJ1-1, with D tentatively TRBD1 (6 bases). This CDR3 has 13 residues. Trimming took off 2 bases at V and 7 bases at J, with 14 bases between the two ends. Germline V lookup: CDR1 SQVTM, CDR2 ANQGSEA. The CDR3 nucleotides are TGCAGCGTTGAAAAGGGGGGGGTGGGTGAAGCTTTCTTT. The encoded protein is CSVEKGGVGEAFF.

J is TRBJ2-1 and V is TRBV27; 13 positions match TRBD2. The CDR3 consists of 18 residues. V shed 2 bases and J 8 bases; nucleotides not matched to a gene: 12. In germline, CDR1 is MNHEY, CDR2 SMNVEV (reference sequence). CDR3 loop: CASSLAPHWTSGSDEQFF. CDR3 DNA sequence: TGTGCCAGCAGTTTAGCCCCCCATTGGACTAGCGGGAGCGATGAGCAGTTCTTC.

This chain uses TRBV11-3 with TRBJ2-3; tentatively, D is TRBD1 (6 bases). Germline V gene lookup returns CDR1 SGHNT and CDR2 YENEEA. This CDR3 is 14 amino acids long. The V end lost 6 bases, the J end lost 4 bases, and 14 bases lay between the germline ends. CDR3 DNA: TGTGCCAGCAGGTGGGCAGGGGATTCAGATACGCAGTATTTT. It encodes CASRWAGDSDTQYF.

The chain recombines TRBV6-1 with TRBJ2-1; perhaps TRBD1 as D (5 bases). V lost 10 bases and J lost 3, with 16 bases in between. CDR1 MNHNS and CDR2 SASEGT come from the germline V gene. CDR3 length equals 14 residues. This CDR3 is CATRSPDNYNEQFF. CDR3 nucleotide sequence: TGTGCCACCAGGTCGCCGGACAACTACAATGAGCAGTTCTTC.

This clone was detected only a few times. This sequence joins TRBV6-5 and TRBJ2-1; maybe TRBD2 (6 bases). Germline loops: CDR1 MNHEY, CDR2 SVGAGI. Trimming shortened V by 4 bases and J by 7 bases, and 11 bases separated the two germline ends. The CDR3 is 13 amino acids. CDR3 residues: CASSSLSGNEQFF. CDR3 nucleotide sequence: TGTGCCAGCAGTTCCCTTAGCGGAAATGAGCAGTTCTTC.

This clone was found a few times. The genes are TRBV5-1 and TRBJ1-2; tentatively, D is TRBD1 (5 bases). This CDR3 spans 14 amino acids. Deletions cut 3 bases from V and 5 bases from J, with 14 bases between. Germline CDR1 and CDR2: SGHRS and YFSETQ. CDR3 amino acids: CASSSDTARYGYTF. CDR3 coding DNA: TGCGCCAGCAGCTCGGACACCGCCAGGTATGGCTACACCTTC.

The chain uses TRBV5-1 and TRBJ2-1, with 9 bases matching TRBD1. This CDR3 has 15 amino acids. The V gene's germline CDR1 is SGHRS and CDR2 YFSETQ. J lost 6 bases, V lost 3 bases, and 7 bases had no gene match. CDR3 DNA: TGCGCCAGCAGCTCGGGGACAGGGTCTGTCAATGAGCAGTTCTTC. This codes for CASSSGTGSVNEQFF.

This chain joins TRBV6-1 and TRBJ1-5; TRBD1 agrees at 7 bases. J lost 3 bases, V lost 6 bases, and 5 bases had no gene match. The CDR3 is 14 residues long. CDR1 is MNHNS and CDR2 is SASEGT in the germline V gene. As DNA, the CDR3 is TGTGCCAGCAGCCCGACAGGGTTCAATCAGCCCCAGCATTTT. Translation: CASSPTGFNQPQHF.

The chain has TRBV7-6 and TRBJ2-5; TRBD2 agrees at 7 bases. V lost 0 bases to trimming and J lost 2 bases; unmatched junction nucleotides: 0. CDR3 length equals 14 residues. Germline CDR1 is SGHVS and CDR2 is FNYEAQ. CDR3 DNA sequence: TGTGCCAGCAGCTTAGCGGGACTACAAGAGACCCAGTACTTC. Translating gives CASSLAGLQETQYF.

This chain joins TRBV27 and TRBJ1-5; TRBD1 might be the D (5 bases). This CDR3 has 17 amino acids. Trimming stripped 4 bases from V and 4 bases from J, with 20 bases between. CDR1 MNHEY and CDR2 SMNVEV come from the germline V gene (reference sequence). The CDR3 DNA follows: TGTGCCAGCAGTTCCGCGAAAGGGAGGGGAGTAAATCAGCCCCAGCATTTT. Amino acid sequence: CASSSAKGRGVNQPQHF.

The rearrangement joins TRBV6-6 to TRBJ2-7; a possible D gene is TRBD2 (5 bases). The CDR3 runs to 16 residues. Looked up from germline, CDR1 is MNHNY and CDR2 is SVGAGI (reference sequence). Trimming left V 2 bases short and J 1 base short, with 15 bases between. CDR3 nucleotides: TGTGCCAGCAGTTACGCGGGTACAGACCATTCCTACGAGCAGTACTTC. It translates to CASSYAGTDHSYEQYF.

This chain uses TRBV19 with TRBJ2-5; 8 nucleotides line up with TRBD2. The trim removed 4 bases at V and 4 bases at J, leaving 5 bases unmatched. CDR3 length: 14 amino acids. Germline CDR1 reads LNHDA; CDR2 reads SQIVND (reference sequence). The DNA for the CDR3 is TGTGCCAGTAGTACAGCGGGAGTCAGAGAGACCCAGTACTTC. The encoded protein is CASSTAGVRETQYF.

This chain uses TRBV4-1 with TRBJ2-5; a possible D gene is TRBD2 (5 bases). The V gene's germline CDR1 is MGHRA and CDR2 YSYEKL. The length of the CDR3 is 16 residues. The V gene lost 6 bases and the J gene lost 1 base, with 18 bases spanning the gap. The CDR3 region is CASRLDFPGGQETQYF. CDR3 nucleotides: TGCGCCAGCAGACTTGATTTTCCAGGAGGCCAAGAGACCCAGTACTTC.

The rearrangement links TRBV5-4 to TRBJ1-2, with a tentative D call TRBD1 (5 bases). The ends were cut back, 3 bases at V and 2 bases at J, with 11 bases in the middle. CDR1 is SGHNT, CDR2 YYREEE, per germline (reference sequence). This CDR3 comprises 14 residues. The CDR3 nucleotides are TGTGCCAGCAGCTCGGGACTGGAAAACTATGGCTACACCTTC. This gives the protein CASSSGLENYGYTF.

This chain joins TRBV2 and TRBJ1-4; D might be TRBD1 (6 bases). Germline CDR1 and CDR2: SNHLY and FYNNEI. CDR3 length: 14 amino acids. V dropped 5 bases and J dropped 4 bases, with 11 bases sitting between them. The CDR3 DNA reads TGTGCCAGCAGTCAGACAGGACTTAATGAAAAACTGTTTTTT. This codes for CASSQTGLNEKLFF.

J is TRBJ2-3 and V is TRBV13, with TRBD2 matching 7 bases. The CDR3 totals 14 residues. V lost 4 bases to trimming and J lost 0 bases; unmatched junction nucleotides: 1. The germline CDR1 and CDR2 sequences are PRHDT and FYEKMQ (reference sequence). DNA for the CDR3: TGTGCCAGCAGCTCTAGCGGTAGCACAGATACGCAGTATTTT. As protein: CASSSSGSTDTQYF.

The V gene is TRBV18, the J gene TRBJ2-7, with D possibly TRBD1 on 5 matching bases. Looked up from germline, CDR1 is KGHSH and CDR2 is LQKENI. The length of the CDR3 is 13 residues. V lost 3 bases and J 3 bases, leaving 9 bases between the germline ends. The chain's CDR3 is CASSPQGSYEQYF. The DNA for the CDR3 is TGTGCCAGCTCACCCCAGGGCAGCTACGAGCAGTACTTC.

This chain uses TRBV28 with TRBJ2-7; no definite D call. The CDR3 covers 15 residues. The V and J ends lost 5 bases and 2 bases respectively, with 16 bases between them. From germline, CDR1 is MDHEN and CDR2 SYDVKM. CDR3 nucleotide sequence: TGTGCCAGCAGTCCCACAGATCTGCCGCCCTACGAGCAGTACGTC. It yields the protein CASSPTDLPPYEQYV.

The count of this clone is one. The chain joins TRBV14 to TRBJ2-7; TRBD1 aligns across 7 bases. Trimming at V came to 4 bases and at J to 2 bases, leaving 8 bases not matched to a gene. The CDR3 has 15 residues. CDR1 is SGHDN and CDR2 is FVKESK in the germline V gene. The CDR3: CASSRDRVVPYEQYF. The CDR3 nucleotides are TGTGCCAGCAGCCGAGACAGGGTAGTGCCCTACGAGCAGTACTTC.

The chain employs TRBV6-1 and TRBJ1-2, with D possibly matching TRBD1 (6 bases). CDR3 length: 14 residues. The V end lost 3 bases, the J end lost 0 bases, and 8 bases lay between the germline ends. Germline CDR1 and CDR2: MNHNS and SASEGT. CDR3 coding DNA: TGTGCCAGCAGTGATCAGGGGTCTAACTATGGCTACACCTTC. It is translated as CASSDQGSNYGYTF.

V gene TRBV5-1 combines with J gene TRBJ2-7; the match to TRBD1 covers 9 bases. The germline V gene has CDR1 SGHRS and CDR2 YFSETQ. The CDR3 sequence is 15 residues long. The V segment lost 5 bases and the J segment 3 bases; nucleotides outside the gene matches: 9. This CDR3 is CASRLLSGQGYEQYF. For the CDR3, the DNA is TGCGCCAGCAGGTTGCTTTCGGGACAGGGCTACGAGCAGTACTTC.

The genes are TRBV5-4 and TRBJ2-1; TRBD2 matches 10 bases. This CDR3 comprises 15 residues. V lost 3 bases to trimming and J lost 8 bases; unmatched junction nucleotides: 8. Germline-derived CDR1 and CDR2 are SGHNT and YYREEE (reference sequence). This chain's CDR3 is CASSSPTSGTHEQFF. The CDR3 coding sequence is TGTGCCAGCAGCTCCCCTACTAGCGGGACTCATGAGCAGTTCTTC.